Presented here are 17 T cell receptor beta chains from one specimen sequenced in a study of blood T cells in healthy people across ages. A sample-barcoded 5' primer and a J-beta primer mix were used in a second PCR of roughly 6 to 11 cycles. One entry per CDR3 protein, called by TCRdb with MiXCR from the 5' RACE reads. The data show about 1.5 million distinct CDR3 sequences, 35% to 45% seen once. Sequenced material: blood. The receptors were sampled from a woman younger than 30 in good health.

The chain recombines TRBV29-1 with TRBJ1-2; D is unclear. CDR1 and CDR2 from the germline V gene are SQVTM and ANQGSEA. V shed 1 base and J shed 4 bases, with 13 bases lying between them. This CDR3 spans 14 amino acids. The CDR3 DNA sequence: TGCAGCGTTGAAGGTCTACATGGACGCTATGGCTACACCTTC. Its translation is CSVEGLHGRYGYTF.

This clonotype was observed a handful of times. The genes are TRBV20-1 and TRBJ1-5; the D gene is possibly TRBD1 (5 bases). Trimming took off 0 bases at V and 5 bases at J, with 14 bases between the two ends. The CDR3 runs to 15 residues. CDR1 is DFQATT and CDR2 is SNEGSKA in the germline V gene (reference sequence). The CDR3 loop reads CSARDVGVGDQPQHF. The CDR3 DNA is TGCAGTGCTAGAGATGTGGGCGTGGGGGATCAGCCCCAGCATTTT.

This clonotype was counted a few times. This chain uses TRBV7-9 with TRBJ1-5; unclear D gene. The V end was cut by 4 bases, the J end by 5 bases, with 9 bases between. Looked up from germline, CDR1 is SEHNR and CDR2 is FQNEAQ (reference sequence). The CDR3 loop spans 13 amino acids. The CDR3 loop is CASSSGVDQPQHF. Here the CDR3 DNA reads TGTGCCAGCAGCTCTGGGGTGGATCAGCCCCAGCATTTT.

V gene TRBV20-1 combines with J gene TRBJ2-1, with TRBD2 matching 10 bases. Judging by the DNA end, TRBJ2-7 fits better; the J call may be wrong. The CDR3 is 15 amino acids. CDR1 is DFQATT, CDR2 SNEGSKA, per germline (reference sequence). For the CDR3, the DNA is TGCAGTGCTAAGCTAGCGGGGGCGGACTACAATGAGCAGTACTTC. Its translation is CSAKLAGADYNEQYF.

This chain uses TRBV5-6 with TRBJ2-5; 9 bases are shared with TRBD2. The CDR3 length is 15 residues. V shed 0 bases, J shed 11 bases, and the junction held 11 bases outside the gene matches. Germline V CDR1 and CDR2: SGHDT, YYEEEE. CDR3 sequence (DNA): TGTGCCAGCAGCTTGGAAGGGACTAGCATCTATGAGCAGTACTTC. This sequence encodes CASSLEGTSIYEQYF.

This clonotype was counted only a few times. This CDR3 is CASSTDSYGYTF. The CDR3 DNA sequence: TGTGCCAGCAGCACGGACAGCTATGGCTACACCTTC. J is TRBJ1-2 and V is TRBV7-9, with D possibly being TRBD1 (6 bases). Germline CDR1 and CDR2: SEHNR and FQNEAQ (reference sequence). The CDR3 has 12 residues. V lost 5 bases and J lost 4, with 8 bases in between.

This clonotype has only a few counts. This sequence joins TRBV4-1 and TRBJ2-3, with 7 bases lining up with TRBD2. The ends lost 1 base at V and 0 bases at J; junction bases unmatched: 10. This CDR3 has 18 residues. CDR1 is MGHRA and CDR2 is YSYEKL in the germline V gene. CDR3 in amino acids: CASSQGSGRGTSTDTQYF. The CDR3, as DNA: TGCGCCAGCAGCCAAGGGTCGGGGCGGGGGACTAGCACAGATACGCAGTATTTT.

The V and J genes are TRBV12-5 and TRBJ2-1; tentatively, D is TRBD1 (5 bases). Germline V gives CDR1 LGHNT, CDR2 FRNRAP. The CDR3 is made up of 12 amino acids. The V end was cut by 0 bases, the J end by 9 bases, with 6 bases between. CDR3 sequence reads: CASGLVGVEQFF. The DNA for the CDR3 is TGTGCTAGTGGTTTGGTAGGGGTTGAGCAGTTCTTC.

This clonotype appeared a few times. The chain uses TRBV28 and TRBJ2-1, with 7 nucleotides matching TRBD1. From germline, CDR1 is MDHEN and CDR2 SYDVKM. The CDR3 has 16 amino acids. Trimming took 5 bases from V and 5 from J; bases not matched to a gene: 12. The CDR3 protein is CASSRYDRVGHNEQFF. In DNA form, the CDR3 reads TGTGCCAGCAGTAGATACGACAGGGTCGGGCACAATGAGCAGTTCTTC.

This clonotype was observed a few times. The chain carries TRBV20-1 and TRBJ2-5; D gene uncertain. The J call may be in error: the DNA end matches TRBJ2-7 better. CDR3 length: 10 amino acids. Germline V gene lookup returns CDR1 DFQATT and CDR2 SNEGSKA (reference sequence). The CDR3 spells CSAVSYEQYF. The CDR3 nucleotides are TGCAGTGCCGTTAGTTACGAGCAGTACTTC.

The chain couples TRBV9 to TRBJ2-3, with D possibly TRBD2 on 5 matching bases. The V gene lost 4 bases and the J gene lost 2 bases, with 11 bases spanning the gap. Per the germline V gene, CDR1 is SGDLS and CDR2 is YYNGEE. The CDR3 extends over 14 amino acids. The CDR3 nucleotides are TGTGCCAGCAGCCTTACTAGTACCACAGATACGCAGTATTTT. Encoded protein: CASSLTSTTDTQYF.

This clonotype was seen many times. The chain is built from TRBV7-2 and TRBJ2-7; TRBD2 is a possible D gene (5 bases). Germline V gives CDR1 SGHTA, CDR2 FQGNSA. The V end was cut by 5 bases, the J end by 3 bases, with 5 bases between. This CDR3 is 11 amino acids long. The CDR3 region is CASSRDYEQYF. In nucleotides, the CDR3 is TGTGCCAGCAGCCGGGACTACGAGCAGTACTTC.

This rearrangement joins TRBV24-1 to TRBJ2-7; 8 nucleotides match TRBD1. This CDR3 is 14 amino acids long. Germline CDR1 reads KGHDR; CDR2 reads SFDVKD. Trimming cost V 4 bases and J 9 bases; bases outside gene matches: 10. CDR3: CATSEYRGLGGQYF. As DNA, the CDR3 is TGTGCCACCAGTGAGTACAGGGGGTTAGGTGGGCAGTACTTC.

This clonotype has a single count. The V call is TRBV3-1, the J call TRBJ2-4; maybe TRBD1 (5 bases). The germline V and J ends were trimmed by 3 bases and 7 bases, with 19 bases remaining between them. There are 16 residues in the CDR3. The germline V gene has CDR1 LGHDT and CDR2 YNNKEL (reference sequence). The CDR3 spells CASSQFRVRDRNIQYF. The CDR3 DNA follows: TGTGCCAGCAGCCAGTTCAGGGTGCGCGATAGGAACATTCAGTACTTC.

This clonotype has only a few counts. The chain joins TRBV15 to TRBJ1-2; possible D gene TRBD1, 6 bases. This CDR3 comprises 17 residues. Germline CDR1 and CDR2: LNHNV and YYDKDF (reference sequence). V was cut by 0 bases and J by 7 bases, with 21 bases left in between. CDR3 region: CATSRDVGGRGAGGYTF. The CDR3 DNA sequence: TGTGCCACCAGCAGAGATGTTGGGGGCAGGGGAGCGGGTGGCTACACCTTC.

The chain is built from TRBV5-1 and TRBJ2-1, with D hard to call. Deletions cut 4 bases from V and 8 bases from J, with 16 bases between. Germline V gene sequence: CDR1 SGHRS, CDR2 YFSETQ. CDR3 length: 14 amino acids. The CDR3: CASSPRAEKHEQFF. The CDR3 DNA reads TGCGCCAGCAGCCCCCGGGCCGAGAAGCATGAGCAGTTCTTC.

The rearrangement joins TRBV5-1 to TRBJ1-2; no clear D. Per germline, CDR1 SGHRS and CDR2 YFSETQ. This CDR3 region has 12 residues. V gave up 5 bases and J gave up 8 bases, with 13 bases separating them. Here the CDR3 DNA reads TGCGCCAGCAGGCCGGGCAGCGAGGGCTACACCTTC. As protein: CASRPGSEGYTF.